These T cell receptor beta chains were read from a single sample in a study of CD8 T cells in ankylosing spondylitis. TCRdb redid the calling of the 5' RACE reads with MiXCR, one entry per CDR3 protein. The sample shows hundreds of thousands of distinct CDR3 sequences, 17% of them seen only once. The specimen sequenced was blood, either unsorted or a sorted T cell fraction (not recorded which). Source of these receptors: a male donor with ankylosing spondylitis. Both conserved end residues are part of each CDR3. D genes are given only for firm matches. Size tells how often a clone was seen (once, few, many) or the class of an expanded clone, and some rows leave it out.

size: NA
length: 13
J: TRBJ2-7
V: TRBV20-1
D: NA
DNA: TGCAGTGCTAGAGATGGGTCGGCGGGCGAGCAGTACTTC
CDR3: CSARDGSAGEQYF

size: NA
length: 15
J: TRBJ2-5
V: TRBV1
D: NA
DNA: TGCACCAGCAGCCCCGGCGGCAGACAGGGTGAGACCCAGTACTTC
CDR3: CTSSPGGRQGETQYF

size: NA
length: 16
J: TRBJ2-2
V: TRBV20-1
D: NA
DNA: TGCAGTGCTAGACCCTCGGGACAAAAGAACACCGGGGAGCTGTTTTTT
CDR3: CSARPSGQKNTGELFF

size: few
length: 18
J: TRBJ2-3
V: TRBV9
D: NA
DNA: TGTGCCAGCAGCGTCCAAACCGGGACTCGGGGTGGGACAGATACGCAGTATTTT
CDR3: CASSVQTGTRGGTDTQYF

size: few
length: 16
J: TRBJ2-5
V: TRBV11-3
D: NA
DNA: TGTGCCAGCAGCTTATTTGTGGGGGGCTCCCAAGAGACCCAGTACTTC
CDR3: CASSLFVGGSQETQYF

size: NA
length: 15
J: TRBJ2-7
V: TRBV28
D: TRBD2
DNA: TGTGCCAGCAGTTCTAGCGGGACCCTCTCCTACGAGCAGTACTTC
CDR3: CASSSSGTLSYEQYF

size: NA
length: 13
J: TRBJ2-1
V: TRBV5-1
D: NA
DNA: TGCGCCAGCAGCCGGGAGAACCTCAATGAGCAGTTCTTC
CDR3: CASSRENLNEQFF

size: NA
length: 15
J: TRBJ1-2
V: TRBV7-8
D: TRBD1
DNA: TGTGCCAGCAGCTTAGACGACAGGGTGGACTATGGCTACACCTTC
CDR3: CASSLDDRVDYGYTF

size: NA
length: 15
J: TRBJ2-5
V: TRBV11-2
D: NA
DNA: TGTGCCAGCAGCTCGACCGGGACCCGGGGAGAGACCCAGTACTTC
CDR3: CASSSTGTRGETQYF

size: few
length: 16
J: TRBJ2-2
V: TRBV5-5
D: TRBD2
DNA: TGTGCCAGCACCCCGGTAGCGGGCGCGAACACCGGGGAGCTGTTTTTT
CDR3: CASTPVAGANTGELFF

size: NA
length: 15
J: TRBJ2-2
V: TRBV5-1
D: NA
DNA: TGCGCCAGCAGCGGAAGTGGGGGGAACACCGGGGAGCTGTTTTTT
CDR3: CASSGSGGNTGELFF

size: few
length: 13
J: TRBJ1-1
V: TRBV10-3
D: NA
DNA: TGTGCCATCAGTGAACAAGTGAACACTGAAGCTTTCTTT
CDR3: CAISEQVNTEAFF

size: NA
length: 12
J: TRBJ1-2
V: TRBV2
D: NA
DNA: TGTGCCAGCAGTGGACGAATGCATGGCTACACCTTC
CDR3: CASSGRMHGYTF

size: NA
length: 16
J: TRBJ1-4
V: TRBV5-1
D: NA
DNA: TGCGCCAGCAGCTTGGGGGGGAGTACAACTAATGAAAAACTGTTTTTT
CDR3: CASSLGGSTTNEKLFF

size: few
length: 16
J: TRBJ2-2
V: TRBV4-2
D: TRBD1
DNA: TGTGCCAGCAGCCAAGAGGGGGACAGGAACACCGGGGAGCTGTTTTTT
CDR3: CASSQEGDRNTGELFF

size: few
length: 13
J: TRBJ1-1
V: TRBV25-1
D: NA
DNA: TGTGCCAGCAGTGACCCGGGGGGTTATGAAGCTTTCTTT
CDR3: CASSDPGGYEAFF

size: few
length: 15
J: TRBJ2-2
V: TRBV5-1
D: TRBD2
DNA: TGCGCCAGCAGCTTAGCGGGGGGCCACACCGGGGAGCTGTTTTTT
CDR3: CASSLAGGHTGELFF

size: NA
length: 16
J: TRBJ2-1
V: TRBV27
D: TRBD2
DNA: TGTGCCAGCAGTCCCGCGGGACTAGCGACGTCCCATGAGCAGTTCTTC
CDR3: CASSPAGLATSHEQFF

size: many
length: 11
J: TRBJ2-1
V: TRBV6-2/TRBV6-3
D: NA
DNA: TGTGCCAGCACTTCCCAGGATGAGCAGTTCTTC
CDR3: CASTSQDEQFF

size: NA
length: 13
J: TRBJ2-5
V: TRBV6-6
D: NA
DNA: TGTGCCAGCACCTACGATAGCAGGAAGACCCAGTACTTC
CDR3: CASTYDSRKTQYF

size: few
length: 14
J: TRBJ2-1
V: TRBV29-1
D: NA
DNA: TGCAGCGTTCAAGCGTATAACTCCTACAATGAGCAGTTCTTC
CDR3: CSVQAYNSYNEQFF

size: few
length: 13
J: TRBJ1-1
V: TRBV29-1
D: NA
DNA: TGCAGCTCCCGGGGGAGTTCGAACACTGAAGCTTTCTTT
CDR3: CSSRGSSNTEAFF

size: NA
length: 13
J: TRBJ1-2
V: TRBV7-2
D: TRBD1
DNA: TGTGCCAGCAGCCCCGGGACAGGGGCTGGCTACACCTTC
CDR3: CASSPGTGAGYTF

size: NA
length: 15
J: TRBJ1-2
V: TRBV6-5
D: NA
DNA: TGTGCCAGCAGTTCCGCTGGCAAGTGGTACTATGGCTACACCTTC
CDR3: CASSSAGKWYYGYTF

size: NA
length: 16
J: TRBJ1-2
V: TRBV7-2
D: TRBD1
DNA: TGTGCCAGCACCCCACAGGGGGCCCTGCTTGGAGGAGGCTACACCTTC
CDR3: CASTPQGALLGGGYTF

size: NA
length: 15
J: TRBJ2-7
V: TRBV4-1
D: TRBD2
DNA: TGCGCCAGCAGCCAAGAACTAGCGGTCACCTACGAGCAGTACTTC
CDR3: CASSQELAVTYEQYF

size: NA
length: 15
J: TRBJ1-6
V: TRBV28
D: NA
DNA: TGTGCCAGCAGTTACTCGTACGGGGAAGGTTCACCCCTCCACTTT
CDR3: CASSYSYGEGSPLHF

size: NA
length: 11
J: TRBJ2-7
V: TRBV20-1
D: NA
DNA: TGCAGTGCTTTTGCCTCCTACGAGCAGTACTTC
CDR3: CSAFASYEQYF

size: NA
length: 14
J: TRBJ1-1
V: TRBV18
D: NA
DNA: TGTGCCAGCTCACCCCGGACCGGGTACACTGAAGCTTTCTTT
CDR3: CASSPRTGYTEAFF

size: NA
length: 14
J: TRBJ1-5
V: TRBV25-1
D: NA
DNA: TGTGCCAGCAGTGAGGGACCTCTCGGGCAGCCCCAGCATTTT
CDR3: CASSEGPLGQPQHF

size: many
length: 17
J: TRBJ2-2
V: TRBV5-1
D: NA
DNA: TGCGCCAGCAGCTTGGCGATGGGCCAGGGAGCCATCGGGGAGCTGTTTTTT
CDR3: CASSLAMGQGAIGELFF

size: few
length: 15
J: TRBJ2-1
V: TRBV20-1
D: TRBD2
DNA: TGCAGTGCTAACCCGGGACTAGGGTCCTACAATGAGCAGTTCTTC
CDR3: CSANPGLGSYNEQFF

size: few
length: 16
J: TRBJ1-1
V: TRBV5-1
D: TRBD1
DNA: TGCGCCAGCAGCTTGGCCCCAGGGGGCGATCTCACTGAAGCTTTCTTT
CDR3: CASSLAPGGDLTEAFF

size: NA
length: 14
J: TRBJ1-3
V: TRBV6-1
D: NA
DNA: TGTGCCAGCAGTCGGGACGGGAGCGGGAACACCATATATTTT
CDR3: CASSRDGSGNTIYF

size: NA
length: 12
J: TRBJ2-5
V: TRBV29-1
D: NA
DNA: TGCAGCGTCCAGGGCCTCTCCGGGACCCAGTACTTC
CDR3: CSVQGLSGTQYF

size: NA
length: 15
J: TRBJ1-6
V: TRBV2
D: NA
DNA: TGTGCCAGCAGTGAAGAAGGGGTAGAGTTATCACCCCTCCACTTT
CDR3: CASSEEGVELSPLHF

size: NA
length: 17
J: TRBJ2-3
V: TRBV7-8
D: NA
DNA: TGTGCCAGCAGCCGAAGCTCCTCCGGACTTTACACAGATACGCAGTATTTT
CDR3: CASSRSSSGLYTDTQYF

size: few
length: 16
J: TRBJ2-4
V: TRBV6-1
D: TRBD2
DNA: TGTGCCAGCAGCACCCCCTTGGCGGGGGGGAGGAACATTCAGTACTTC
CDR3: CASSTPLAGGRNIQYF

size: few
length: 14
J: TRBJ1-2
V: TRBV5-1
D: TRBD1
DNA: TGCGCCAGCAGTTACGACAGGGTAGGCTATGGCTACACCTTC
CDR3: CASSYDRVGYGYTF

size: many
length: 15
J: TRBJ1-1
V: TRBV18
D: NA
DNA: TGTGCCAGCTCACCAGGCGGACCGGGGCCCACTGAAGCTTTCTTT
CDR3: CASSPGGPGPTEAFF

size: NA
length: 15
J: TRBJ2-1
V: TRBV20-1
D: TRBD2
DNA: TGCAGTGCTAAAGTCGGACTAGCGGGGGCCAATGAGCAGTTCTTC
CDR3: CSAKVGLAGANEQFF

size: few
length: 14
J: TRBJ2-3
V: TRBV19
D: NA
DNA: TGTGCCAGTAGTGGGACCGGCGGCACAGATACGCAGTATTTT
CDR3: CASSGTGGTDTQYF

size: few
length: 13
J: TRBJ1-5
V: TRBV7-9
D: NA
DNA: TGTGCCAGCAGCTTAGGGGATTTTCAGCCCCAGCATTTT
CDR3: CASSLGDFQPQHF

size: NA
length: 15
J: TRBJ2-1
V: TRBV11-3
D: NA
DNA: TGTGCCCCGGGGCCGGGACTCCAAGGGTACAATGAGCAGTTCTTC
CDR3: CAPGPGLQGYNEQFF

size: few
length: 14
J: TRBJ2-7
V: TRBV6-5
D: NA
DNA: TGTGCCAGCAGTTACTCGAGTCAGGGGTACGAGCAGTACTTC
CDR3: CASSYSSQGYEQYF

size: NA
length: 15
J: TRBJ2-7
V: TRBV7-6
D: NA
DNA: TGTGCCAGCAGCCCCCGTGCCCGAAGCTCCTACGAGCAGTACTTC
CDR3: CASSPRARSSYEQYF

size: few
length: 16
J: TRBJ2-3
V: TRBV28
D: NA
DNA: TGTGCCAGCAGTTCGCCCGGGGGAAGGGGTACAGATACGCAGTATTTT
CDR3: CASSSPGGRGTDTQYF

size: NA
length: 16
J: TRBJ1-5
V: TRBV20-1
D: TRBD1
DNA: TGCAGTGCTAGACGGACAGGGGTGAAAAGCAATCAGCCCCAGCATTTT
CDR3: CSARRTGVKSNQPQHF

size: NA
length: 15
J: TRBJ1-1
V: TRBV20-1
D: NA
DNA: TGCAGTGCTAACAGCCCGGGTTCCATGAACACTGAAGCTTTCTTT
CDR3: CSANSPGSMNTEAFF

size: few
length: 16
J: TRBJ2-1
V: TRBV7-9
D: TRBD2
DNA: TGTGCCAGCACCCACGCGGGGGATGGGCCCTACAATGAGCAGTTCTTC
CDR3: CASTHAGDGPYNEQFF